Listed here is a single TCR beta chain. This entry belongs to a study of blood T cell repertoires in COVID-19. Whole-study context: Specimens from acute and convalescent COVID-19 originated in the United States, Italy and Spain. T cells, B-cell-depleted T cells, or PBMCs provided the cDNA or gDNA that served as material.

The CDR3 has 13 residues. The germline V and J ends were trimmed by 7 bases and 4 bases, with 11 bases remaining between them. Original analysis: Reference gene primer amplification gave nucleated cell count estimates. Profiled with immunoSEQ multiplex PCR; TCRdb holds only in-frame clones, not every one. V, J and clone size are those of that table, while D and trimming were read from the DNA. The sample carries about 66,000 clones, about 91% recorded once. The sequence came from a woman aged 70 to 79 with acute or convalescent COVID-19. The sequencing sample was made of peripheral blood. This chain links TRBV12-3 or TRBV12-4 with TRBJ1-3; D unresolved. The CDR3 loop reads CASTFRGGNTIYF. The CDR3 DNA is TGTGCCAGCACCTTTAGAGGCGGAAACACCATATATTTT.